The 20 T cell receptor beta chains in this list originate from one sample, sequenced in a study of T cell changes during pregnancy in multiple sclerosis. Sequencing used immunoSEQ multiplex PCR; TCRdb keeps in-frame clones, though not all of them. The sample has 60,000 to 75,000 clones; roughly nine tenths are singletons. Source: peripheral blood, taken before pregnancy. The receptors derive from a female donor with multiple sclerosis, enrolled in a pregnancy study.

This clone was found once. V gene TRBV29-1 combines with J gene TRBJ1-2; tentative D call: TRBD1 (5 bases). Germline-derived CDR1 and CDR2 are SQVTM and ANQGSEA. Trimming shortened V by 6 bases and J by 4 bases, and 9 bases separated the two germline ends. The CDR3 has 11 residues. The CDR3 reads CSVGGGYGYTF. In nucleotides, the CDR3 is TGCAGCGTGGGGGGAGGCTATGGCTACACCTTC.

The chain is built from TRBV25-1 and TRBJ1-2, with a possible D match to TRBD1 (5 bases). V dropped 8 bases and J dropped 8 bases, with 21 bases sitting between them. Per the germline V gene, CDR1 is MGHDK and CDR2 is SYGVNS. This CDR3 has 14 residues. The CDR3 bases are TGTGCCAGCGCTGGGTCGGGGATCCGGGGGGGCTACACCTTC. This sequence encodes CASAGSGIRGGYTF.

This sequence joins TRBV29-1 and TRBJ2-3; possible D gene TRBD1, 5 bases. This CDR3 is 14 amino acids long. The germline V and J ends were trimmed by 4 bases and 0 bases, with 11 bases remaining between them. Germline lookup yields CDR1 SQVTM and CDR2 ANQGSEA. CDR3 DNA: TGCAGCGTTGCCTGGGCAGGGAGCACAGATACGCAGTATTTT. As protein: CSVAWAGSTDTQYF.

The sample holds one count of this clone. This rearrangement joins TRBV2 to TRBJ2-7; 11 nucleotides agree with TRBD1. The V gene end was trimmed by 7 bases and the J gene end by 9 bases; junction bases not matched to a gene: 14. In germline, CDR1 is SNHLY, CDR2 FYNNEI. The CDR3 sequence is 15 residues long. The CDR3 region is CASTPRGTGGFGQYF. The CDR3 DNA reads as TGTGCCAGCACCCCACGAGGGACAGGGGGGTTTGGGCAGTACTTC. Looking up the rest from reference TRBV2 and TRBJ2-7 gives the full variable domain: EPEVTQTPSHQVTQMGQEVILRCVPISNHLYFYWYRQILGQKVEFLVSFYNNEISEKSEIFDDQFSVERPDGSNFTLKIRSTKLEDSAMYFCASTPRGTGGFGQYFGPGTRLTVT.

As DNA, the CDR3 is TGCGCCAGCAGCCATAGAGGACTAGCCGAGCAGTTCTTC. Amino acid sequence: CASSHRGLAEQFF. The V call is TRBV4-3, the J call TRBJ2-1; 8 nucleotides align to TRBD2. CDR1 is LGHNA and CDR2 is YSLEER in the germline V gene. V lost 3 bases and J lost 10; bases outside the gene matches: 5. The CDR3 extends over 13 amino acids.

The chain joins TRBV18 to TRBJ2-4, with TRBD1 matching 9 bases. In germline, CDR1 is KGHSH, CDR2 LQKENI. V lost 5 bases, J lost 2 bases, and 13 bases stayed unmatched. This CDR3 is built from 18 residues. The CDR3 sequence is CASSSQGPTGGTKNIQYF. The DNA of the CDR3 is TGTGCCAGCTCATCCCAAGGCCCGACAGGGGGGACCAAAAACATTCAGTACTTC.

This sequence joins TRBV5-5 and TRBJ1-5; tentatively, D is TRBD1 (5 bases). Trimming removed 5 bases at V and 5 bases at J, with 14 bases between. This CDR3 has 14 amino acids. Per germline, CDR1 SGHKS and CDR2 YYEKEE (reference sequence). The CDR3 is CASSFRQLDQPQHF. The CDR3 DNA follows: TGTGCCAGCAGTTTCAGACAGTTAGATCAGCCCCAGCATTTT.

The rearrangement joins TRBV19 to TRBJ2-7; 7 bases line up with TRBD1. Trimming cost V 5 bases and J 2 bases; bases outside gene matches: 6. The CDR3 covers 14 residues. Germline V gene sequence: CDR1 LNHDA, CDR2 SQIVND (reference sequence). Here the CDR3 DNA reads TGTGCCAGTAGTCTACCGGGACAGACCTACGAGCAGTACTTC. As protein: CASSLPGQTYEQYF.

The rearrangement links TRBV7-6 to TRBJ1-1; 9 positions agree with TRBD1. This CDR3 is built from 15 residues. CDR1 and CDR2 (germline): SGHVS, FNYEAQ. V gave up 5 bases and J gave up 1 base; unmatched junction bases: 5. CDR3: CASSRTGVRNTEAFF. In DNA, the CDR3 is TGTGCCAGCAGCCGGACAGGGGTTAGGAACACTGAAGCTTTCTTT.

This clone was recorded once. The V and J genes are TRBV9 and TRBJ2-3, with 8 bases matching TRBD2. The CDR3 is 15 residues long. Trimming took 0 bases from V and 5 from J; bases not matched to a gene: 5. The germline V gene has CDR1 SGDLS and CDR2 YYNGEE. The CDR3 DNA sequence: TGTGCCAGCAGCGTAGCCCCGGGGGGGGGAGATACGCAGTATTTT. Amino acids: CASSVAPGGGDTQYF.

The gene calls are TRBV19 and TRBJ1-5, with D tentatively TRBD1 (5 bases). The CDR3 totals 15 residues. Trimming took off 7 bases at V and 1 base at J, with 14 bases between the two ends. From germline, CDR1 is LNHDA and CDR2 SQIVND (reference sequence). CDR3 protein: CASNRGTLSNQPQHF. The CDR3 DNA reads as TGTGCCAGTAATAGGGGAACGCTGAGCAATCAGCCCCAGCATTTT. Supplemented by reference TRBV19 and TRBJ1-5, the full variable domain reads DGGITQSPKYLFRKEGQNVTLSCEQNLNHDAMYWYRQDPGQGLRLIYYSQIVNDFQKGDIAEGYSVSREKKESFPLTVTSAQKNPTAFYLCASNRGTLSNQPQHFGDGTRLSIL.

The chain couples TRBV18 to TRBJ2-7; 8 bases map to TRBD1. CDR1 is KGHSH, CDR2 LQKENI, per germline. The ends lost 6 bases at V and 9 bases at J; junction bases unmatched: 10. The CDR3 runs to 13 residues. CDR3 loop: CASSSLTGDVQYF. The CDR3 nucleotides are TGTGCCAGCTCTTCCCTGACAGGGGATGTGCAGTACTTC.

This chain uses TRBV11-2 with TRBJ1-6; D is undetermined. V gave up 6 bases and J gave up 3 bases, with 12 bases separating them. The CDR3 loop spans 15 amino acids. Per the germline V gene, CDR1 is SGHAT and CDR2 is FQNNGV. CDR3 sequence (DNA): TGTGCCAGCAGGTCGCACAGATTCTATAATTCACCCCTCCACTTT. Its translation: CASRSHRFYNSPLHF.

This chain links TRBV11-3 with TRBJ2-7; tentative D call: TRBD2 (5 bases). V lost 4 bases and J 2 bases, leaving 9 bases between the germline ends. The germline CDR1 and CDR2 sequences are SGHNT and YENEEA. The CDR3 loop spans 13 amino acids. DNA of the CDR3: TGTGCCAGCAGCTCCCGGGATCCCTACGAGCAGTACTTC. Translation gives CASSSRDPYEQYF.

In this sample, this clone turned up once. V is TRBV6-1 and J is TRBJ1-4; a possible D gene is TRBD1 (5 bases). With 5 bases removed from V and 8 bases from J, the gap between germline ends came to 15 bases. Germline-derived CDR1 and CDR2 are MNHNS and SASEGT. The CDR3 is made up of 14 amino acids. The CDR3 protein is CASSQGSLLEKLFF. The CDR3 region has the DNA TGTGCCAGCAGTCAGGGATCCCTTCTAGAAAAACTGTTTTTT.

In regard to this clone: A junction end diverges from the germline sequence, so it may reflect a read error. The chain is built from TRBV7-2 and TRBJ2-1, with 11 bases aligning to TRBD2. The CDR3 runs to 16 residues. In germline, CDR1 is SGHTA, CDR2 FQGNSA. In DNA, the CDR3 is TGTGCCAGCAGCCCCACCCGGGGACTAGCGGCAAGGGGGGCGATCTTC. Translated: CASSPTRGLAARGAIF.

V usage is TRBV14 and J usage is TRBJ1-2, with 9 bases identical to TRBD1. The CDR3 is made up of 15 amino acids. The V gene's germline CDR1 is SGHDN and CDR2 FVKESK. Trimming took 1 base from V and 8 from J; bases not matched to a gene: 8. The CDR3 here is CASSQGQGVLGGYTF. The CDR3 DNA reads TGTGCCAGCAGCCAAGGACAGGGGGTATTAGGCGGCTACACCTTC.

This clone appeared once. The gene calls are TRBV29-1 and TRBJ2-3, with 13 bases lining up with TRBD2. The CDR3 is 18 residues long. With V trimmed by 1 base and J by 0 bases, 7 bases remained unmatched. Looked up from germline, CDR1 is SQVTM and CDR2 is ANQGSEA. The DNA for the CDR3 is TGCAGCGTTGAAGGGACTAGCGGGGGTACACCTAGCACAGATACGCAGTATTTT. Encoded protein: CSVEGTSGGTPSTDTQYF.

The gene calls are TRBV7-3 and TRBJ2-3; a weak D match, TRBD2 (5 bases). The CDR3 runs to 16 residues. Germline CDR1 SGHTA, CDR2 FQGTGA. V lost 2 bases and J 0 bases, leaving 12 bases between the germline ends. Written as DNA, the CDR3 is TGTGCCAGCAGCTTAGCGGGCCCCCCGAGCACAGATACGCAGTATTTT. Its translation: CASSLAGPPSTDTQYF.

V gene TRBV4-3 combines with J gene TRBJ2-2; 8 bases are shared with TRBD1. The CDR3 runs 18 residues. Germline lookup yields CDR1 LGHNA and CDR2 YSLEER. J gave up 3 bases and V 2 bases, and 11 bases lay outside the gene matches. The CDR3 region is CASSQRNPATGDTGELFF. In nucleotides, the CDR3 is TGCGCCAGCAGCCAAAGAAACCCGGCGACAGGGGACACCGGGGAGCTGTTTTTT.